The entry that follows covers one T cell receptor beta chain sequence. Its antigen is not known. The data belong to a study of T cell responses to AZD1222 COVID-19 vaccine. Study results and limitations: Reportedly, nearly half the spike-specific TCRs target unmutated variant regions.

The CDR3 has 16 amino acids. Deletions cut 5 bases from V and 4 bases from J, with 19 bases between. Germline CDR1 reads SGHNT; CDR2 reads YYREEE (reference sequence). Assay: immunoSEQ multiplex PCR; the TCRdb copy retains only in-frame clones and omits some. The data contain 110,000 or so clones, 70% to 90% of them singletons. This clonotype originated in an adult in good health. The gene calls are TRBV5-4 and TRBJ2-1; D might be TRBD1 or TRBD2, each matching 6 bases. Sequencing was performed on peripheral blood, taken on day 0 of MenACWY control vaccination. CDR3 nucleotides: TGTGCCAGCAGATTCAATTACGGGGGCGCGTACAATGAGCAGTTCTTC. Translating gives CASRFNYGGAYNEQFF.